The clone carrying this T cell receptor (beta chain) was seen at least ten times. Antigen unknown. This record belongs to a study of T cells in Graves' hyperthyroidism and ophthalmopathy. Whole-study findings and limits: The authors' 13 V-J model separated ophthalmopathy from stable hyperthyroidism. Model predictions of ophthalmopathy came a median around 6.5 months before onset.

In patients aged 18 to 65, hyperthyroidism was newly diagnosed, with duration under 2 months. Reasons for excluding patients were uncontrolled infection, other autoimmune disease, pregnancy or lactation. CDR1 is DFQATT, CDR2 SNEGSKA, per germline (reference sequence). CDR3 length equals 13 residues. Trimming took 5 bases from V and 1 from J, leaving 12 bases between them. The CDR3 regions of TCR beta were amplified from RNA transcripts. Primed by the HTBI set, a first-round RT-PCR was run on the TCR CDR3. Each CDR3 protein gets one entry after TCRdb re-called the multiplex PCR reads with MiXCR. The sample includes about 590,000 distinct CDR3 sequences, about a sixth of them seen just once.

The V call is TRBV20-1, the J call TRBJ2-7; D ambiguous. The sequence was obtained from a woman in her thirties with Graves' hyperthyroidism. The sequenced sample consisted of blood. CDR3 sequence (DNA): TGCAGTGCTCGGACGCAGCCGTCCTACGAGCAGTACTTC. Translated: CSARTQPSYEQYF.